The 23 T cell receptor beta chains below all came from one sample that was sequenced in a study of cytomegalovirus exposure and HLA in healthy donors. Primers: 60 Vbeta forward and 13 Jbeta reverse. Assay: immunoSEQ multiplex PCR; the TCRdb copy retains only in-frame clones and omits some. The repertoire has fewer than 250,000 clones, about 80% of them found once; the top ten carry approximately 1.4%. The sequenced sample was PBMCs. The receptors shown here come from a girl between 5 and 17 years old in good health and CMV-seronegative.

The CDR3 DNA sequence: TGTGCCAGCTGTACAGGGTCCTTGTCTGGAAACACCATATATTTT. Protein: CASCTGSLSGNTIYF. V and J are TRBV28 and TRBJ1-3; weak D call: TRBD1 (6 bases). This CDR3 is built from 15 residues. The germline V gene encodes CDR1 MDHEN and CDR2 SYDVKM. Trimming removed 8 bases at V and 1 base at J, with 15 bases between. The whole variable domain, filled in from reference TRBV28 and TRBJ1-3, reads DVKVTQSSRYLVKRTGEKVFLECVQDMDHENMFWYRQDPGLGLRLIYFSYDVKMKEKGDIPEGYSVSREKKERFSLILESASTNQTSMYLCASCTGSLSGNTIYFGEGSWLTVV.

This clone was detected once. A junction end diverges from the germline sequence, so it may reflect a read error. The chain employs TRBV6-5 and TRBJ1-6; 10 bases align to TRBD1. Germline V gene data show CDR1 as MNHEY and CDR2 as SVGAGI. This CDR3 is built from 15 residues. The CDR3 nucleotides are TGTGCCAGCAGTTACGGGGGACAGGGGAATTCACCCCCCCACTTT. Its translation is CASSYGGQGNSPPHF.

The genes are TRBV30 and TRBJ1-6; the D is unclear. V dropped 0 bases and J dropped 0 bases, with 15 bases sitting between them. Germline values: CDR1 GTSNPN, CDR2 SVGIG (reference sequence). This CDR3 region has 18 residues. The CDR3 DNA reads TGTGCCTGGAGTGTCTCAAGATCGCCTAGCTCCTATAATTCACCCCTCCACTTT. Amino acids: CAWSVSRSPSSYNSPLHF. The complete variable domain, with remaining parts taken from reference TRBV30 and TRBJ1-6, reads SQTIHQWPATLVQPVGSPLSLECTVEGTSNPNLYWYRQAAGRGLQLLFYSVGIGQISSEVPQNLSASRPQDRQFILSSKKLLLSDSGFYLCAWSVSRSPSSYNSPLHFGNGTRLTVT.

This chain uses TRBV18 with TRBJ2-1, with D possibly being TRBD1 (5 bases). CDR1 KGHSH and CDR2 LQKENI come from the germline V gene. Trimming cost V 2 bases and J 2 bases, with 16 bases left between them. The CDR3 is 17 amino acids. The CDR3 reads CASSPRSPPGTYNEQFF. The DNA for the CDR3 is TGTGCCAGCTCACCAAGATCCCCGCCAGGGACCTACAATGAGCAGTTCTTC. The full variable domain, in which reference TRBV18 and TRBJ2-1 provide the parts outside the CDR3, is NAGVMQNPRHLVRRRGQEARLRCSPMKGHSHVYWYRQLPEEGLKFMVYLQKENIIDESGMPKERFSAEFPKEGPSILRIQQVVRGDSAAYFCASSPRSPPGTYNEQFFGPGTRLTVL.

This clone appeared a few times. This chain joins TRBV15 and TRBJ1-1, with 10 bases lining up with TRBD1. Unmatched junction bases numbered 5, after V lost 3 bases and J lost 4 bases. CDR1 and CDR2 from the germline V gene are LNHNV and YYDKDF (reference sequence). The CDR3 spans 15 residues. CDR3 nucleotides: TGTGCCACCAGCAGCGGGACAGGGGTGGCCACTGAAGCTTTCTTT. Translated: CATSSGTGVATEAFF.

CDR3 amino acids: CASSPVSDRLYEQYF. CDR3 nucleotide sequence: TGTGCCAGCAGTCCGGTTAGTGACAGATTATACGAGCAGTACTTC. This chain joins TRBV2 and TRBJ2-7; a weak D match, TRBD1 (5 bases). Germline-derived CDR1 and CDR2 are SNHLY and FYNNEI. This CDR3 contains 15 residues. V lost 5 bases, J lost 4 bases, and 18 bases lay in between. Filled out from reference TRBV2 and TRBJ2-7, the complete variable domain reads EPEVTQTPSHQVTQMGQEVILRCVPISNHLYFYWYRQILGQKVEFLVSFYNNEISEKSEIFDDQFSVERPDGSNFTLKIRSTKLEDSAMYFCASSPVSDRLYEQYFGPGTRLTVT.

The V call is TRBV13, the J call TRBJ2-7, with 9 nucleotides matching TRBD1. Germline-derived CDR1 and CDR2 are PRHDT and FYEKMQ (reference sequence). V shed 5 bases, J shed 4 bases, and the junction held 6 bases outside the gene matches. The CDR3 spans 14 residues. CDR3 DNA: TGTGCCAGCAGCCGGGGACAGGGCGGGTACGAGCAGTACTTC. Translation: CASSRGQGGYEQYF.

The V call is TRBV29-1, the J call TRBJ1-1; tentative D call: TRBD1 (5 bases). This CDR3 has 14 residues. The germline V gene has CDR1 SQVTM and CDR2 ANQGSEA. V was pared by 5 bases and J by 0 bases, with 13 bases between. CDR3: CSVRRGSLNTEAFF. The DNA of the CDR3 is TGCAGCGTTAGGAGGGGATCTTTGAACACTGAAGCTTTCTTT.

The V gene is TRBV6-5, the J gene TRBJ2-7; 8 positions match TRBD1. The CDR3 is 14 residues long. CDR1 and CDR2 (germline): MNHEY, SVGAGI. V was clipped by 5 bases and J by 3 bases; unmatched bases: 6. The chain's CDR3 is CASSRRQGNYEQYF. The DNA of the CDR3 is TGTGCCAGCAGTCGACGACAGGGGAACTACGAGCAGTACTTC.

CDR3: CAWSNGGRRGAYNEQFF. The CDR3 DNA reads TGTGCCTGGAGTAATGGGGGTCGGAGGGGAGCCTACAATGAGCAGTTCTTC. The chain combines TRBV30 with TRBJ2-1; a weak D match, TRBD2 (6 bases). Germline CDR1 and CDR2: GTSNPN and SVGIG (reference sequence). V was shortened by 2 bases and J by 2 bases, with 19 bases between the two germline ends. The CDR3 sequence is 17 residues long.

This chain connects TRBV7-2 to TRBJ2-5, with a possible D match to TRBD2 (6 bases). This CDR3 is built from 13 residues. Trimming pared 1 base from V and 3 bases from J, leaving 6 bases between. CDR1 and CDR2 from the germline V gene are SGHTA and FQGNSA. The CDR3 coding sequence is TGTGCCAGCAGCTTAGGGACTAAAGAGACCCAGTACTTC. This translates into CASSLGTKETQYF.

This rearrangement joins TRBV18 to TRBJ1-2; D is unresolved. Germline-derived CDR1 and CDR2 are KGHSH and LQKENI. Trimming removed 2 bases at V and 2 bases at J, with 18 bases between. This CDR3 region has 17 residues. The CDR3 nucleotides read TGTGCCAGCTCACCAGCGGCCCCAGAAAGTCCAAACTATGGCTACACCTTC. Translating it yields CASSPAAPESPNYGYTF.

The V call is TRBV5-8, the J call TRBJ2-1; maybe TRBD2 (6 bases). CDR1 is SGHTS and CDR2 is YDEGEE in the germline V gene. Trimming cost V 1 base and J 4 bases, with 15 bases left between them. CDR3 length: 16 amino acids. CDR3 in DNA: TGTGCCAGCAGCTTGCACCCGGGAGATGGATACAATGAGCAGTTCTTC. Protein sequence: CASSLHPGDGYNEQFF.

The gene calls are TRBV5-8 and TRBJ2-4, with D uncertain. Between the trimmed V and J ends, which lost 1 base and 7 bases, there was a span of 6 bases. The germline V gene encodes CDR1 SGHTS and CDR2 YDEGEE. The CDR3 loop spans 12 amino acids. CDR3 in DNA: TGTGCCAGCAGCTTGCGGGTCAACATTCAGTACTTC. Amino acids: CASSLRVNIQYF. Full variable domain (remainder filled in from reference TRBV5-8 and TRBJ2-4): EAGVTQSPTHLIKTRGQQATLRCSPISGHTSVYWYQQALGLGLQFLLWYDEGEERNRGNFPPRFSGRQFPNYSSELNVNALELEDSALYLCASSLRVNIQYFGAGTRLSVL.

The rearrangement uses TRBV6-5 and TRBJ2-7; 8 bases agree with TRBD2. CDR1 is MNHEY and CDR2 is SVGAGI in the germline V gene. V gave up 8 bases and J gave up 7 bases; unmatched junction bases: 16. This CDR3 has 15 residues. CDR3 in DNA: TGTGCCAGCGCGTTATCCGGGAGGGCCCGAGGGGAGCAGTACTTC. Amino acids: CASALSGRARGEQYF.

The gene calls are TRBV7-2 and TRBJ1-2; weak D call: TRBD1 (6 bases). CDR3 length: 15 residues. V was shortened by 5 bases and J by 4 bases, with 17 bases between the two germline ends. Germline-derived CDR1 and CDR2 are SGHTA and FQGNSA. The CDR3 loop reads CASSVRHGQIYGYTF. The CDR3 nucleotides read TGTGCCAGCAGCGTAAGACACGGACAGATCTATGGCTACACCTTC.

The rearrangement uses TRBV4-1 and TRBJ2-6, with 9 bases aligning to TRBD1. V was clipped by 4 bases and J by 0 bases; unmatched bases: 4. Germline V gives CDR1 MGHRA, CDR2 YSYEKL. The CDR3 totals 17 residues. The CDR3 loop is CASSPGQGSSGANVLTF. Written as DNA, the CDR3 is TGCGCCAGCAGCCCGGGACAGGGAAGCTCTGGGGCCAACGTCCTGACTTTC.

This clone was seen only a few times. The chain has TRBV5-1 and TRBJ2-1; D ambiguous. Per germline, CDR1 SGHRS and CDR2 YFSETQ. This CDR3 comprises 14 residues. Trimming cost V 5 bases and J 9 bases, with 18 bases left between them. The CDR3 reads CASRMTPALGEQFF. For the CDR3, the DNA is TGCGCCAGCAGAATGACACCGGCCCTTGGTGAGCAGTTCTTC.

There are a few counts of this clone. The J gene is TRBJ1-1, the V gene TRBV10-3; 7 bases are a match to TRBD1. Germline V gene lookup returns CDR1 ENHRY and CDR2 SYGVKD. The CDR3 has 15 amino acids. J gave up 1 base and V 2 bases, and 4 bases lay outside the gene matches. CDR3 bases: TGTGCCATCAGTGAGAAGGGGGACAGGAACACTGAAGCTTTCTTT. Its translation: CAISEKGDRNTEAFF.

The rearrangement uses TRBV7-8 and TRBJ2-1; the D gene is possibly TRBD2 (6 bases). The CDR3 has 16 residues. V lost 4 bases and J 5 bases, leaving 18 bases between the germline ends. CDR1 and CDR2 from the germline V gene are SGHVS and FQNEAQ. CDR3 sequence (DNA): TGTGCCAGCAGCTCTATCGAAGGTGGAGGGAACAATGAGCAGTTCTTC. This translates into CASSSIEGGGNNEQFF.

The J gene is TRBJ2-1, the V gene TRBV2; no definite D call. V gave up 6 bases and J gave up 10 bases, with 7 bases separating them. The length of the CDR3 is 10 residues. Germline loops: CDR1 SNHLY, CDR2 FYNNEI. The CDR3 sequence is CASRLREQFF. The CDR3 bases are TGTGCCAGCAGGTTACGGGAGCAGTTCTTC.

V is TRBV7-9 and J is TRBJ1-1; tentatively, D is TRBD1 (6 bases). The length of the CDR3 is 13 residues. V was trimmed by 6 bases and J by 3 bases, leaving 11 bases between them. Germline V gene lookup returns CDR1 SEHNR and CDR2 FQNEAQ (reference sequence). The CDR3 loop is CASSQQGHTEAFF. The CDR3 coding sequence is TGTGCCAGCAGTCAACAGGGACACACTGAAGCTTTCTTT. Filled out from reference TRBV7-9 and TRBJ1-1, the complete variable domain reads DTGVSQNPRHKITKRGQNVTFRCDPISEHNRLYWYRQTLGQGPEFLTYFQNEAQLEKSRLLSDRFSAERPKGSFSTLEIQRTEQGDSAMYLCASSQQGHTEAFFGQGTRLTVV.

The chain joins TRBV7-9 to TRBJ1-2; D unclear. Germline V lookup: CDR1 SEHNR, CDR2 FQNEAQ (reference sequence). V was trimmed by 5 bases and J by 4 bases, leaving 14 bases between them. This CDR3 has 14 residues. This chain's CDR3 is CASSASGPSYGYTF. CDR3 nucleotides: TGTGCCAGCAGCGCGTCTGGGCCGAGCTATGGCTACACCTTC.